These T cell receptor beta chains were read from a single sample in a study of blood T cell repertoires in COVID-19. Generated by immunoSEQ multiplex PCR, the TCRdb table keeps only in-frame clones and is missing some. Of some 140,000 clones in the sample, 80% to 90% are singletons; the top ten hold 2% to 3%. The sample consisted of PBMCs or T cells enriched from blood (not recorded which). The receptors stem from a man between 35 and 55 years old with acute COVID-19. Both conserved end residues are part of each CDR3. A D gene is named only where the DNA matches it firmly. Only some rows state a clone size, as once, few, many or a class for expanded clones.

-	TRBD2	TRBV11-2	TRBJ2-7	TGTGCCAGCAGCCCTCTGACTAGCGGGGGGATCGAGCAGTACTTC	CASSPLTSGGIEQYF
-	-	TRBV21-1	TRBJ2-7	TGTGCCAGCAGCAAAGTTTGGCAGGGGCACTACGAGCAGTACTTC	CASSKVWQGHYEQYF
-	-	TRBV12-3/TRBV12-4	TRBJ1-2	TGTGCCAGCAGTCCACAGGGCTATGGCTACACCTTC	CASSPQGYGYTF
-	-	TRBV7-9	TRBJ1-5	TGTGCCAGCAGCTTAGTAGGCCAGGTTAGAATCAGCAATCAGCCCCAGCATTTT	CASSLVGQVRISNQPQHF
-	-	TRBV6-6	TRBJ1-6	TGTGCCAGCAGGGTGACAGACAGTTCCTATAATTCACCCCTCCACTTT	CASRVTDSSYNSPLHF
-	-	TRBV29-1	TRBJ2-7	TGCAGCCCCCCGAGGAGAAGCTGCTCCTACGAGCAGTACTTC	CSPPRRSCSYEQYF
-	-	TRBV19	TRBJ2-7	TGTGCCAGTAGTATGCAGGGGCCCGAGCAGTACTTC	CASSMQGPEQYF
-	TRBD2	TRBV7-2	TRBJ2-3	TGTGCCAGCAGCTTACAGGCTAGCGGGGGGGCCGGAGATACGCAGTATTTT	CASSLQASGGAGDTQYF
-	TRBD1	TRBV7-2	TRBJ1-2	TGTGCCAGCAGCTTATCGTGGGGCAGGGGGAGGCATGGCTACACCTTC	CASSLSWGRGRHGYTF
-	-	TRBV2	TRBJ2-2	TGTGCCAGCAGTGAAAAATCCTCAGTGGACAGGAACACCGGGGAGCTGTTTTTT	CASSEKSSVDRNTGELFF
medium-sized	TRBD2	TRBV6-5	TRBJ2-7	TGTGCCAGCCAACACGGGGGGGACTCCTACGAGCAGTACTTC	CASQHGGDSYEQYF
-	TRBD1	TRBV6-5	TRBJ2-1	TGTGCCAGCAGGACAGGGGGCTCCTACAATGAGCAGTTCTTC	CASRTGGSYNEQFF
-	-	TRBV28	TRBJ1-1	TGTGCCAGCAGCCACAGGGTGCGAACTGAAGCTTTCTTT	CASSHRVRTEAFF
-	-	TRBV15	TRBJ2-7	TGTGCCACCAGCAGTGAACCGGGATCCTACGAGCAGTACTTC	CATSSEPGSYEQYF
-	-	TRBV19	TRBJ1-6	TGTGCCAGTAGCTTGACAGACTATAATTCACCCCTCCACTTT	CASSLTDYNSPLHF
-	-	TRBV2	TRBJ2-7	TGTGCCAGCAGCTCCGACAGTAGTCAACCCTACGAGCAGTACTTC	CASSSDSSQPYEQYF
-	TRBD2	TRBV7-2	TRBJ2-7	TGTGCCAGCAGCCCTCGACTAGCGGGAGTACCCTACGAGCAGTACTTC	CASSPRLAGVPYEQYF
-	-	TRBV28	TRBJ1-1	TGTGCCAGCAGTTTAGGGGGGGTCACTGAAGCTTTCTTT	CASSLGGVTEAFF
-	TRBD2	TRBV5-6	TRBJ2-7	TGTGCCAGCAGCGGGACTAGCGGCTCCTACGAGCAGTACTTC	CASSGTSGSYEQYF
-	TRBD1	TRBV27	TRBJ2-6	TGTGCCAGCAGTAGCAGGGGGCTTGGGGCCAACGTCCTGACTTTC	CASSSRGLGANVLTF
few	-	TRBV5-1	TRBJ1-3	TGCGCCAGCAGCTTGCGCGGGGACTCTGGAAACACCATATATTTT	CASSLRGDSGNTIYF
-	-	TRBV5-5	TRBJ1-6	TGTGCCAGCAGCCCTGTGGGGCAGAGCTCCTATAATTCACCCCTCCACTTT	CASSPVGQSSYNSPLHF
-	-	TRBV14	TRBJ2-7	TGTGCCAGCAGTCTTTTAGGGGAAGGATACTACGAGCAGTACTTC	CASSLLGEGYYEQYF
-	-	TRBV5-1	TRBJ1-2	TGCGCCAGCAGCTTGGATGAAGGCGGGTATGGCTACACCTTC	CASSLDEGGYGYTF
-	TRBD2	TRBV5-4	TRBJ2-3	TGTGCCAGCAGCTCGAGGACTAGCGATCCAGATACGCAGTATTTT	CASSSRTSDPDTQYF
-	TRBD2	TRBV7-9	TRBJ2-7	TGTGCCAGCAGCCTGGCAGCGGGAGGGCCCGCCGAGCAGTACTTC	CASSLAAGGPAEQYF
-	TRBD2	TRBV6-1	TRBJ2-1	TGTGCCAGCAGGGGGGAGGGCCGGGGTGAGCAGTTCTTC	CASRGEGRGEQFF
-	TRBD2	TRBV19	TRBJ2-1	TGTGCCAGTAGTACTTGGCTAGCGGGGGGAGATGAGCAGTTCTTC	CASSTWLAGGDEQFF
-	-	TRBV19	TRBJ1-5	TGTGCCAGCAGCGGACAGTTCAATCAGCCCCAGCATTTT	CASSGQFNQPQHF
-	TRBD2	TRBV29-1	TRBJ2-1	TGCAGCCCGCGGACTAGCGCTGGCAATGAGCAGTTCTTC	CSPRTSAGNEQFF
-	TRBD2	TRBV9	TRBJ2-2	TGTGCCAGCAGCGGACTAGGGACTAGCGGGAGGGGTACCGGGGAGCTGTTTTTT	CASSGLGTSGRGTGELFF
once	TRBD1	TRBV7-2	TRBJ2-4	TGTGCCAGCAGCTTAGCGCGTGGGACAGGGTGGAAAAACATTCAGTACTTC	CASSLARGTGWKNIQYF
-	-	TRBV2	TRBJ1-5	TGTGCCAGCAGGGAACAGGGTTTGGGTAATCAGCCCCAGCATTTT	CASREQGLGNQPQHF
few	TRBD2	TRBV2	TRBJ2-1	TGTGCCAGGGGGGGAGCGACTAGCGGGAATGAGCAGTTCTTC	CARGGATSGNEQFF
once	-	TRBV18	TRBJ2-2	TGTGCCAGCTCACCAACCGAACTTCCGTATGGGGAGCTGTTTTTT	CASSPTELPYGELFF
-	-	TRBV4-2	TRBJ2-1	TGTGCCAGCAGCCAAGATTTCAGCTCCTACAATGAGCAGTTCTTC	CASSQDFSSYNEQFF
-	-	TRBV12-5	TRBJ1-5	TGTGCTAGTGGTGCCGTGACAGGTCAGCCCCAGCATTTT	CASGAVTGQPQHF